A single sample gave rise to the 10 T cell receptor beta chains below, sequenced in a study of control samples from healthy donors and cancer patients. Some clones are missing from TCRdb's copy, which holds only in-frame ones; the method was immunoSEQ multiplex PCR. The profile covers about 170,000 clones, with almost 90% appearing a single time and 4.5% to 6% taken by the ten largest. What was sequenced was blood. These receptors came from a woman in her twenties or thirties in good health.

The chain joins TRBV3-1 (or the pseudogene TRBV3-2) to TRBJ2-1; the D gene is possibly TRBD1 (5 bases). The CDR3 consists of 17 residues. Germline values: CDR1 LGHDT, CDR2 YNNKEL (reference sequence). Trimming shortened V by 0 bases and J by 0 bases, and 12 bases separated the two germline ends. The CDR3 nucleotides read TGTGCCAGCAGCCAAGATTGGGGCGGTAGCTCCTACAATGAGCAGTTCTTC. Translated: CASSQDWGGSSYNEQFF.

In its sample, this clone is medium-sized. The V gene is TRBV15, the J gene TRBJ2-1; 11 bases match TRBD2. The CDR3 covers 15 residues. Germline assignment: CDR1 LNHNV and CDR2 YYDKDF (reference sequence). Losses at the gene ends were 0 bases for V and 6 bases for J; bases not matched to a gene: 1. The CDR3 loop reads CATSRDTSGSNEQFF. The CDR3 coding sequence is TGTGCCACCAGCAGAGATACTAGCGGGAGCAATGAGCAGTTCTTC.

This chain links TRBV5-4 with TRBJ1-2; possibly TRBD1 for D (5 bases). V was pared by 0 bases and J by 14 bases, with 20 bases between. The CDR3 sequence is 14 residues long. Germline V gives CDR1 SGHNT, CDR2 YYREEE (reference sequence). The CDR3, as DNA: TGTGCCAGCAGCTTGGTTGGGGGGATGGTGGTGCGTACCTTC. This sequence encodes CASSLVGGMVVRTF.

V gene TRBV5-1 combines with J gene TRBJ2-4; 8 bases are shared with TRBD2. Germline assignment: CDR1 SGHRS and CDR2 YFSETQ. CDR3 size: 15 residues. V lost 0 bases to trimming and J lost 7 bases; unmatched junction nucleotides: 6. Here the CDR3 DNA reads TGCGCCAGCAGCTTGGGTACTAGCGGCTTGAACATTCAGTACTTC. Its translation: CASSLGTSGLNIQYF. The whole variable domain, remainder taken from reference TRBV5-1 and TRBJ2-4, is KAGVTQTPRYLIKTRGQQVTLSCSPISGHRSVSWYQQTPGQGLQFLFEYFSETQRNKGNFPGRFSGRQFSNSRSEMNVSTLELGDSALYLCASSLGTSGLNIQYFGAGTRLSVL.

The J gene is TRBJ2-3, the V gene TRBV19; 9 nucleotides line up with TRBD1. CDR1 is LNHDA, CDR2 SQIVND, per germline (reference sequence). V trimming: 6 bases; J trimming: 4 bases; junction bases outside the gene matches: 5. This CDR3 has 14 residues. The CDR3 sequence is CASSPRQGADTQYF. The CDR3 DNA reads as TGTGCCAGTAGCCCGCGACAGGGGGCAGATACGCAGTATTTT.

This clone is medium-sized in the sample. V gene TRBV24-1 combines with J gene TRBJ2-1, with D possibly matching TRBD2 (6 bases). CDR1 is KGHDR and CDR2 is SFDVKD in the germline V gene. V was cut by 7 bases and J by 10 bases, with 10 bases left in between. The CDR3 has 11 residues. In DNA form, the CDR3 reads TGTGCCACCAGGCGTGCGGGAGAGCAGTTCTTC. Amino acid sequence: CATRRAGEQFF.

This clone showed up just a few times. This chain links TRBV3-1 (or the pseudogene TRBV3-2) with TRBJ2-1; D is uncertain. Trimming removed 4 bases from V and 10 bases from J, with 14 bases in between. In germline, CDR1 is LGHDT, CDR2 YNNKEL (reference sequence). This CDR3 spans 13 amino acids. CDR3 loop: CASSPRQLREQFF. CDR3 DNA: TGTGCCAGCAGCCCCCGCCAATTGCGGGAGCAGTTCTTC.

The genes are TRBV4-1 and TRBJ1-5; D is possibly TRBD1 (6 bases). The CDR3 sequence is 17 residues long. The V end lost 1 base, the J end lost 4 bases, and 17 bases lay between the germline ends. Germline assignment: CDR1 MGHRA and CDR2 YSYEKL. In DNA, the CDR3 is TGCGCCAGCAGCCAAGCTCCGGCAGGGGATATAAATCAGCCCCAGCATTTT. Translation gives CASSQAPAGDINQPQHF.

The chain couples TRBV29-1 to TRBJ1-1, with no clear D. V was trimmed by 4 bases and J by 8 bases, leaving 11 bases between them. The V gene's germline CDR1 is SQVTM and CDR2 ANQGSEA. CDR3 length: 11 amino acids. The CDR3 nucleotides are TGCAGCGTTGTAAACGGGTGGGAAGCTTTCTTT. This codes for CSVVNGWEAFF.

The V call is TRBV19, the J call TRBJ1-2; D is undetermined. The CDR3 spans 16 residues. The V end lost 3 bases, the J end lost 5 bases, and 19 bases lay between the germline ends. Germline V CDR1 and CDR2: LNHDA, SQIVND (reference sequence). The chain's CDR3 is CASSILTGELLYGYTF. The CDR3 DNA is TGTGCCAGTAGTATTCTAACCGGGGAACTCCTTTATGGCTACACCTTC.